This T cell receptor beta chain comes out of a study of cytomegalovirus exposure and HLA in healthy donors (dated by TCRdb to the late 2010s). As for the study more broadly: A later analysis indicated that the 120 or so validation repertoires were generated on the platform also employed for the roughly 720 repertoires of the first cohort. High-throughput TCR immunosequencing, statistical association of individual TCRs with disease status, and machine learning were combined to predict cytomegalovirus infection status. Along with the approximately 650-subject first cohort, a separate validation cohort of over a hundred different subjects was used. The aim of the study was to test whether cataloging public T cell receptors could identify signatures of past pathogen exposure. General conclusions and limits of the study: A total of 150 to 200 TCR beta chains were listed by the study as associated with cytomegalovirus. The authors suggested that the approach could potentially be extended to other disease states and immunological phenotypes. A few of the identified cytomegalovirus-associated TCR beta chains were confirmed in vitro to be specific for cytomegalovirus antigens. In a later analysis, TCRs clustered in the first cohort were found to also tend to co-occur in the roughly 110 validation repertoires, with 94% of cluster scores above 0. Cytomegalovirus status was reported to be diagnosed by the classifier with high specificity and sensitivity in both the original and validation cohorts. The validation cohort had no HLA typing available for a later analysis, so co-occurrence within that cohort was assessed over all 120 or so repertoires. While some public TCRs were present in many individuals, most TCR sequences turned up only very rarely across donors.

Concerning this clone itself: It has no known antigen specificity. No much larger clonotype is one base removed from it; base qualities were not supplied.

The CDR3 runs 14 residues from the cysteine to the phenylalanine. Here the CDR3 DNA is all that survives: 42 bases in frame from base 1. Between the V and J ends, shortened by 3 bases and 0 bases respectively, the junction contains 3 bases. From a lookup of the germline V gene (reference sequence), CDR1 and CDR2 are LNHDA and SQIVND. Receptors were amplified or captured by the immunoSEQ multiplex PCR assay. From the authors' description of their analysis: A statistical classification framework was built for diagnosing cytomegalovirus status from the catalog of TCR beta chain sequences. TCRdb re-hosts the immuneACCESS table, in-frame sequences only. Its copies lack some clones; in the studies checked, an unresolved V gene accounts for under half of them, and the cause for the rest is not known. The V and J calls and clone size were taken over from that table, and D and trimming were inferred from the DNA. Across this sample there are around 170,000 clones, with 85% seen only once. The leading ten clones occupy roughly 15% of the sample.

Separate from the roughly 650-subject first cohort, the validation cohort of 120 subjects was the group to which the donors belonged. The sequenced sample was PBMCs. This sequence originates from a man aged 18 to 29 in good health and CMV-seropositive. The V and J segments used are TRBV19 and TRBJ2-6, with the D gene too uncertain to name. The nucleotide sequence is TGTGCCAGTAGTATCTACTCTGGGGCCAACGTCCTGACTTTC. Its protein is CASSIYSGANVLTF.